This TCR beta chain was captured by sequencing in a study of blood T cell repertoires in COVID-19. This clone has just one count. Some clones are missing from TCRdb's copy, which holds only in-frame ones; the method was immunoSEQ multiplex PCR. The sample records a few hundred thousand clones, approximately 81% being singletons. The CDR3 consists of 15 residues. Germline trimming cut 2 bases from V and 8 bases from J; bases unmatched to any gene: 8. The germline V gene has CDR1 LGHDT and CDR2 YNNKEL (reference sequence). The sequenced sample consisted of peripheral blood. The gene calls are TRBV3-1 (or the pseudogene TRBV3-2) and TRBJ1-4; 7 bases are a match to TRBD1. This clonotype was sampled from a woman younger than 35 with acute or convalescent COVID-19. CDR3 amino acids: CASSQFIGGQEKLFF. DNA of the CDR3: TGTGCCAGCAGCCAATTTATAGGGGGCCAAGAAAAACTGTTTTTT.